What follows are 2 T cell receptor beta chains derived from one specimen sequenced in a study of T cell repertoires in cytomegalovirus infection. For these TCRs, the target antigens are not known. MiXCR was run by TCRdb on the reads, yielding one entry per CDR3 protein. Of a few hundred thousand distinct CDR3 sequences detected, 40% appear once; the ten largest clones hold around 46%. The sequences come from cultured PBMCs, collected from culture after CMV antigen stimulation. The receptor set was obtained from a human donor in good health (CMV status not recorded). Some clones in this sample may be carry-over from other donors' samples.

The chain couples TRBV7-6 to TRBJ2-2, with D perhaps matching TRBD1 or TRBD2 (5 bases each). Looked up from germline, CDR1 is SGHVS and CDR2 is FNYEAQ. V was cut by 0 bases and J by 0 bases, with 23 bases left in between. The CDR3 sequence is 21 residues long. CDR3: CASSLAPGAAAITPNTGELFF. DNA for the CDR3: TGTGCCAGCAGCTTAGCCCCCGGGGCAGCGGCAATAACCCCGAACACCGGGGAGCTGTTTTTT.

This clonotype occurred a few times. The rearrangement links TRBV2 to TRBJ1-6, with TRBD1 matching over 8 bases. This CDR3 is built from 14 residues. Per germline, CDR1 SNHLY and CDR2 FYNNEI. V trimming: 6 bases; J trimming: 7 bases; junction bases outside the gene matches: 5. The chain's CDR3 is CASRTGTGNSPLHF. The CDR3 region has the DNA TGTGCCAGCAGGACAGGGACAGGAAATTCACCCCTCCACTTT. The whole variable domain, filled in from reference TRBV2 and TRBJ1-6, reads EPEVTQTPSHQVTQMGQEVILRCVPISNHLYFYWYRQILGQKVEFLVSFYNNEISEKSEIFDDQFSVERPDGSNFTLKIRSTKLEDSAMYFCASRTGTGNSPLHFGNGTRLTVT.